These 14 T cell receptor beta chains were all obtained from the same sample, sequenced in a study of T cell responses to AZD1222 COVID-19 vaccine. Produced via immunoSEQ multiplex PCR; TCRdb's table is partial and in-frame only. The table records fewer than 200,000 clones, about 89% of them present only once. This specimen consisted of peripheral blood, obtained 28 days after the second AZD1222 dose. These receptors all stem from an adult who received the AZD1222 COVID-19 vaccine.

With respect to this clone: Additional DNA sequences in this sample encode the identical CDR3. This chain uses TRBV11-2 with TRBJ1-1; a weak D match, TRBD1 (5 bases). Germline V gives CDR1 SGHAT, CDR2 FQNNGV. V lost 9 bases to trimming and J lost 4 bases, with 24 bases between them. This CDR3 contains 16 residues. The CDR3: CASSRQASGGGTEAFF. CDR3 DNA sequence: TGTGCCAGTTCAAGGCAGGCCTCGGGCGGGGGCACTGAAGCTTTCTTT. The entire variable domain, with the rest obtained from reference TRBV11-2 and TRBJ1-1, is as follows: EAGVAQSPRYKIIEKRQSVAFWCNPISGHATLYWYQQILGQGPKLLIQFQNNGVVDDSQLPKDRFSAERLKGVDSTLKIQPAKLEDSAVYLCASSRQASGGGTEAFFGQGTRLTVV.

The chain links TRBV12-5 to TRBJ1-5, with D possibly TRBD1 on 5 matching bases. V was pared by 6 bases and J by 5 bases, with 11 bases between. Per germline, CDR1 LGHNT and CDR2 FRNRAP. CDR3 size: 13 residues. The CDR3 DNA is TGTGCTAGTGGACCTCAGGGTGATCAGCCCCAGCATTTT. Translation: CASGPQGDQPQHF.

This clone was counted a single time. This chain uses TRBV7-9 with TRBJ1-6, with D hard to call. This CDR3 has 14 amino acids. The germline CDR1 and CDR2 sequences are SEHNR and FQNEAQ (reference sequence). With 5 bases removed from V and 10 bases from J, the gap between germline ends came to 15 bases. The CDR3 loop is CASSPPTGRSPLHF. CDR3 nucleotides: TGTGCCAGCAGCCCGCCAACCGGGAGGTCACCCCTCCACTTT.

This clone was counted a few times. J is TRBJ2-2 and V is TRBV10-1; D gene uncertain. V dropped 2 bases and J dropped 0 bases, with 16 bases sitting between them. The germline V gene encodes CDR1 WNHNN and CDR2 SYGVQD (reference sequence). The CDR3 covers 18 residues. In DNA, the CDR3 is TGCGCCAGCAGTGAGGTCGCCGGTACAACCCCGAACACCGGGGAGCTGTTTTTT. As protein: CASSEVAGTTPNTGELFF.

The CDR3 loop is CASSVGVADTQYF. CDR3 coding DNA: TGTGCCAGCAGCGTAGGGGTGGCAGATACGCAGTATTTT. The chain has TRBV9 and TRBJ2-3; D gene uncertain. V shed 0 bases and J shed 4 bases, with 6 bases lying between them. Germline V gene sequence: CDR1 SGDLS, CDR2 YYNGEE. The CDR3 sequence is 13 residues long.

The J gene is TRBJ1-5, the V gene TRBV6-5; TRBD1 matches 9 bases. Trimming took 6 bases from V and 7 from J; bases not matched to a gene: 10. From germline, CDR1 is MNHEY and CDR2 SVGAGI. This CDR3 spans 15 amino acids. The CDR3 loop reads CASSRGTGYGQPQHF. The DNA of the CDR3 is TGTGCCAGCAGCCGTGGGACAGGGTATGGCCAGCCCCAGCATTTT.

In this sample, this clone turned up once. The chain employs TRBV10-3 and TRBJ1-5; D remains ambiguous. The CDR3 has 15 amino acids. V was trimmed by 0 bases and J by 0 bases, leaving 6 bases between them. Germline CDR1 reads ENHRY; CDR2 reads SYGVKD. This CDR3 reads CAISESGGSNQPQHF. In DNA form, the CDR3 reads TGTGCCATCAGTGAGTCGGGAGGTAGCAATCAGCCCCAGCATTTT.

This chain uses TRBV6-6 with TRBJ1-2; TRBD1 matches 9 bases. Germline values: CDR1 MNHNY, CDR2 SVGAGI (reference sequence). CDR3 length: 14 amino acids. Unmatched junction bases numbered 4, after V lost 0 bases and J lost 8 bases. Here the CDR3 reads CASSYSQGAGGYTF. DNA for the CDR3: TGTGCCAGCAGTTACTCACAGGGGGCGGGAGGCTACACCTTC.

As DNA, the CDR3 is TGCAGCGTAGGTAAGGGGGCGGATAGCCCCTATGGCTACACCTTC. Amino acids: CSVGKGADSPYGYTF. The chain employs TRBV29-1 and TRBJ1-2; 7 positions match TRBD1. CDR1 and CDR2 (germline): SQVTM, ANQGSEA. The CDR3 contains 15 residues. J gave up 4 bases and V 6 bases, and 14 bases lay outside the gene matches.

This chain joins TRBV19 and TRBJ1-4; 7 nucleotides line up with TRBD1. J gave up 10 bases and V 5 bases, and 13 bases lay outside the gene matches. The germline gives CDR1 LNHDA, CDR2 SQIVND (reference sequence). The CDR3 totals 15 residues. Here the CDR3 DNA reads TGTGCCAGTAGTTATCCCCCGACAGGGACCGGAAAACTGTTTTTT. It codes for CASSYPPTGTGKLFF.

This clone was recorded once. The chain combines TRBV6-5 with TRBJ2-7; D is perhaps TRBD1 (6 bases). CDR1 and CDR2 (germline): MNHEY, SVGAGI. The CDR3 length is 11 residues. V lost 5 bases, J lost 4 bases, and 6 bases lay in between. The CDR3 region has the DNA TGTGCCAGCAGTAGGGGGTACGAGCAGTACTTC. Its protein product is CASSRGYEQYF.

V gene TRBV27 combines with J gene TRBJ1-1; TRBD1 aligns across 8 bases. This CDR3 is built from 14 residues. J lost 2 bases, V lost 2 bases, and 1 base had no gene match. Per the germline V gene, CDR1 is MNHEY and CDR2 is SMNVEV (reference sequence). Here the CDR3 reads CASSLQGANTEAFF. The CDR3 DNA follows: TGTGCCAGCAGTTTACAGGGGGCAAACACTGAAGCTTTCTTT.

The rearrangement links TRBV19 to TRBJ1-6; a weak D match, TRBD1 (5 bases). Trimming pared 10 bases from V and 8 bases from J, leaving 18 bases between. CDR1 is LNHDA and CDR2 is SQIVND in the germline V gene (reference sequence). This CDR3 spans 14 amino acids. CDR3 loop: CATARDSRDSPLHF. CDR3 nucleotides: TGTGCCACTGCGAGGGACTCGCGGGATTCACCCCTCCACTTT.

The chain combines TRBV14 with TRBJ1-6; unclear D gene. CDR1 and CDR2 (germline): SGHDN, FVKESK. The CDR3 runs 17 residues. V lost 3 bases and J 0 bases, leaving 12 bases between the germline ends. This CDR3 reads CASSQRRASSYNSPLHF. The CDR3 DNA sequence: TGTGCCAGCAGCCAGCGGAGGGCGAGCTCCTATAATTCACCCCTCCACTTT.